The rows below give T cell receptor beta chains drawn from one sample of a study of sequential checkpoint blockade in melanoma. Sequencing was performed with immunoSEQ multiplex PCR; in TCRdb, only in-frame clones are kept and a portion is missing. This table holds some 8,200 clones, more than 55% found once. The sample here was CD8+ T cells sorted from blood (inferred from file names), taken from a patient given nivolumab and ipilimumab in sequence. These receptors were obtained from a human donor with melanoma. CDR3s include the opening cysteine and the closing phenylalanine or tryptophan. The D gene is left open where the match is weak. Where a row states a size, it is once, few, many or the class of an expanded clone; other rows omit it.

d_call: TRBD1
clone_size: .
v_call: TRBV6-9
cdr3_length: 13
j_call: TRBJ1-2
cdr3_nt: TGTGCCAGCAGTTACTCGACAGGGTATGGCTACACCTTC
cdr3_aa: CASSYSTGYGYTF

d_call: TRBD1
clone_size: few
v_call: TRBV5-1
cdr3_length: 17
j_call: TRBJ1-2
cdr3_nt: TGCGCCAGCAGCTTCTCCGGGACAGGGGGGGGTCTCTATGGCTACACCTTC
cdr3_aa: CASSFSGTGGGLYGYTF

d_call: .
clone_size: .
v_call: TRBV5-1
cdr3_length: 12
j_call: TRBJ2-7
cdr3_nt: TGCGCCAGCAGGTTGGGCGGCGACGAGCAGTACTTC
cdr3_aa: CASRLGGDEQYF

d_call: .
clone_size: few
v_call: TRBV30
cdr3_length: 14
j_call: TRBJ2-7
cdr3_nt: TGTGCCTGGAGTGTAGTGGGAGAGTCCTACGAGCAGTACTTC
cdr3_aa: CAWSVVGESYEQYF

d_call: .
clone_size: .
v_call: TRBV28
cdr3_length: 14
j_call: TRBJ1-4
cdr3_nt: TGTGCCAGCAAAGCTTCAGGCTATAATGAAAAACTGTTTTTT
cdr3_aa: CASKASGYNEKLFF

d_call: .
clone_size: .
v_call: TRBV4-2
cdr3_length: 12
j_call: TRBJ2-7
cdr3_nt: TGTGCCAGCAGCAACAGGGCCGACGAGCAGTACTTC
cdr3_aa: CASSNRADEQYF

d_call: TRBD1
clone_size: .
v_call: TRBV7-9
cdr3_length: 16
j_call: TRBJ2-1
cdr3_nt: TGTGCCAGCAGCTTAGCTGGGGACAGGGTGGGGAATGAGCAGTTCTTC
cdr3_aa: CASSLAGDRVGNEQFF

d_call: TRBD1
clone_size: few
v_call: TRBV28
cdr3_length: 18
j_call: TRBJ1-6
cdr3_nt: TGTGCCAGCAGCCTCGGGACAGGCCGGTCGAGGTTTAATTCACCCCTCCACTTT
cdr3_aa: CASSLGTGRSRFNSPLHF

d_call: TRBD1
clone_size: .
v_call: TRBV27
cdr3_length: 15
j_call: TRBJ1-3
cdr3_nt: TGTGCCAGCAGTTTATCAGGGGGCACTGGAAACACCATATATTTT
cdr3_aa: CASSLSGGTGNTIYF

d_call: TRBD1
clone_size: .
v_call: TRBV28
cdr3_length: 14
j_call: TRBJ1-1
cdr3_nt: TGTGCCAGCAGGCCGGACAGGGGTACCCCTGAAGCTTTCTTT
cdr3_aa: CASRPDRGTPEAFF

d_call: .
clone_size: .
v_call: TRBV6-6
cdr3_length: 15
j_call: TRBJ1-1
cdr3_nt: TGTGCCAGCAGTCCTCTGACAAGTATGAACACTGAAGCTTTCTTT
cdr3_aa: CASSPLTSMNTEAFF

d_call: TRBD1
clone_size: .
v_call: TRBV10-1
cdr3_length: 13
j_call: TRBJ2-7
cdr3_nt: TGCGCCAGCGGGGACAGGGGGTCCTACGAGCAGTACTTC
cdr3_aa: CASGDRGSYEQYF

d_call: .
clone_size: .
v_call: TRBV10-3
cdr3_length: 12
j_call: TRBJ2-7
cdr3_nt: TGTGCCATCAGTGAGAGGGGCGGCGAGCAGTACTTC
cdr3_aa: CAISERGGEQYF

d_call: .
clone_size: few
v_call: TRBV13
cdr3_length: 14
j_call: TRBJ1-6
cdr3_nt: TGTGCCAGCAGCCTACAGGGTGGGAATTCACCCCTCCACTTT
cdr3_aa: CASSLQGGNSPLHF

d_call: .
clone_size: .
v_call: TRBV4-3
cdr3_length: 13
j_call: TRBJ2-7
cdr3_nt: TGCGCCAGCAGCCAAAAACAGGGTTTCGAGCAGTACTTC
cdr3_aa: CASSQKQGFEQYF

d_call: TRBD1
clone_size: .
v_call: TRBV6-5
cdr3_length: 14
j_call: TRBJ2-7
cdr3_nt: TGTGCCAGCAGTGGTCAGGGGGCGGCCTACGAGCAGTACTTC
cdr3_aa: CASSGQGAAYEQYF

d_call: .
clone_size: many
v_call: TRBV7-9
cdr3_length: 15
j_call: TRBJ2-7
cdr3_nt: TGTGCCAGCAGCTTGGCAGGGTCTCGGAGCTACGAGCAGTACTTC
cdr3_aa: CASSLAGSRSYEQYF

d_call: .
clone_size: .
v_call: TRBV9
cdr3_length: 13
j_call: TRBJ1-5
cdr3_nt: TGTGCCAGCAGCGTAGGGGGCGTAGGGCCCCAGCATTTT
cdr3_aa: CASSVGGVGPQHF

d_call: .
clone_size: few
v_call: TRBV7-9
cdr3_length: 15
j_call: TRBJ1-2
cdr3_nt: TGTGCCAGCAGCAAGACAGGCCTTGCTAACTATGGCTACACCTTC
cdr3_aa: CASSKTGLANYGYTF

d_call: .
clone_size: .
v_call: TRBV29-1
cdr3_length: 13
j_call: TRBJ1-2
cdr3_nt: TGCAGCGTTGAAGAAAGCCAGGGCCTTGGCTACACCTTC
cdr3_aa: CSVEESQGLGYTF

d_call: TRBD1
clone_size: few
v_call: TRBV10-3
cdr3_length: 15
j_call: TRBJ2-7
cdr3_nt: TGTGCCTCCGGAAACGACAGGGGTTCCTCCTACGAGCAGTACTTC
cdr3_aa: CASGNDRGSSYEQYF

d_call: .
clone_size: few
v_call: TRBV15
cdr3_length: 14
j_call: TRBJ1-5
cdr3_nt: TGTGCCACCAGCAGAGCCCAGGGAGGTCAGCCCCAGCATTTT
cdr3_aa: CATSRAQGGQPQHF

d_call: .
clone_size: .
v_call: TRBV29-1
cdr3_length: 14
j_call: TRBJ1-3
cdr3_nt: TGCAGCGGGGGTGGGGGCGACGCTGGAAACACCATATATTTT
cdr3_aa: CSGGGGDAGNTIYF

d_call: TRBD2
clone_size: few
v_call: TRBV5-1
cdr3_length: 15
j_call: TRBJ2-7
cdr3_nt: TGCGCCAGCAGCTTGGCGGCGGGGGGGTATTACGAGCAGTACTTC
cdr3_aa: CASSLAAGGYYEQYF

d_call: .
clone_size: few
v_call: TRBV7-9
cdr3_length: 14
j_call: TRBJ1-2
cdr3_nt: TGTGCCAGCAGCTCAACGCTTACAGACTATGGCTACACCTTC
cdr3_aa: CASSSTLTDYGYTF

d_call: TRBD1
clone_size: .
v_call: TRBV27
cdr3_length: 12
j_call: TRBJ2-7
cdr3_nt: TGTGCCAGCAGAAAACAGGGGTACGAGCAGTACTTC
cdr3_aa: CASRKQGYEQYF

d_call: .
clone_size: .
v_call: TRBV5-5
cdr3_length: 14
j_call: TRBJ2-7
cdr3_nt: TGTGCCAGCAGCCCACAGGGTAGCTCCTACGAGCAGTACTTC
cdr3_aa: CASSPQGSSYEQYF

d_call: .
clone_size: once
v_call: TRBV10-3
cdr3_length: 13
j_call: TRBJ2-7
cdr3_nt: TGTGCCATCAGTGAGGCCCCCGGGGACGAGCAGTACTTC
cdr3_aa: CAISEAPGDEQYF

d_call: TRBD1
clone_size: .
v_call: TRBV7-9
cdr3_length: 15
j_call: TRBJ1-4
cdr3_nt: TGTGCCAGCAGCTTTGGAGGGGGCCAGGATGAAAAACTGTTTTTT
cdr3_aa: CASSFGGGQDEKLFF

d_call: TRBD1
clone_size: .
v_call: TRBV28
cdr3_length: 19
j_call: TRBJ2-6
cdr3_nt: TGTGCCAGCAGTTCAGAGTTTACAGGGGCCATCTCTGGGGCCAACGTCCTGACTTTC
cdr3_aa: CASSSEFTGAISGANVLTF

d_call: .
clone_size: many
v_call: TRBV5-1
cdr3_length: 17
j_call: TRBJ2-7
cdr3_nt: TGCGCCAGCAGCTCCGGGTGGTTTGGGGGGAGCTCCTACGAGCAGTACTTC
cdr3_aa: CASSSGWFGGSSYEQYF

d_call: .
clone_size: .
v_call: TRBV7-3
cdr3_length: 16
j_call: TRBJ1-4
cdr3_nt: TGTGCCAGCAGCCTGGTTGGGGGCGCAACTAATGAAAAACTGTTTTTT
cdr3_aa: CASSLVGGATNEKLFF

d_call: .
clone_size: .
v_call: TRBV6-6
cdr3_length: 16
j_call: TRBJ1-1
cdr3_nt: TGTGCCAGCAGTTACGTGTTCAGGAGGATGAACACTGAAGCTTTCTTT
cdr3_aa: CASSYVFRRMNTEAFF

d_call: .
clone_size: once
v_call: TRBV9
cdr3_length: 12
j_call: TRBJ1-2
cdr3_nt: TGTGCCAGCAGTACTGCCGGGGATGGCTACACCTTC
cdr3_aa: CASSTAGDGYTF

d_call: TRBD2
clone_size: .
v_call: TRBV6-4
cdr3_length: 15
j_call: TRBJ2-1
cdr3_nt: TGTGCCAGCAGTGGGGTAGCGGGGGTAAACGATGAGCAGTTCTTC
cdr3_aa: CASSGVAGVNDEQFF

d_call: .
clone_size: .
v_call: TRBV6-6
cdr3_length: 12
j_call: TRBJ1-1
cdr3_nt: TGTGCCAGCAGTTACTCCCCAGTTGAAGCTTTCTTT
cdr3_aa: CASSYSPVEAFF

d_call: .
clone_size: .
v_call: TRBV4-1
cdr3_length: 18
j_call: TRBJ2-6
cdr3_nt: TGCGCCAGCAGCCCACTTCCGCAGGGCACCTCTGGGGCCAACGTCCTGACTTTC
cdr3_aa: CASSPLPQGTSGANVLTF

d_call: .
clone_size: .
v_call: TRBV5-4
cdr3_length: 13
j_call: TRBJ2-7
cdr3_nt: TGTGCCAGCAGCATAGACATCTACTACGAGCAGTACTTC
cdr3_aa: CASSIDIYYEQYF

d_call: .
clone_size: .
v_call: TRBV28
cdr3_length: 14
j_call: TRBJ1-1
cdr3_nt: TGTGCCAGCAGTTCGCGTAGGGGATGGACTGAAGCTTTCTTT
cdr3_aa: CASSSRRGWTEAFF

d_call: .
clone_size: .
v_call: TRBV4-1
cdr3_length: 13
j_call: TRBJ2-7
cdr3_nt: TGCGCCAGCAGCCAAGATGTACGGGGCGAGCAGTACTTC
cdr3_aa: CASSQDVRGEQYF

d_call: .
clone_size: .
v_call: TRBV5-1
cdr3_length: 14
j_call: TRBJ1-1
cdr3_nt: TGCGCCAGCAGCCTGTCGGGGGGGAACACTGAAGCTTTCTTT
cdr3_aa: CASSLSGGNTEAFF

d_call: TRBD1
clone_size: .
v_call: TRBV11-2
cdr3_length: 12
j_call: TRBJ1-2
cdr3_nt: TGTGCCAGCAGCGAGGGACAGTACGGCTACACCTTC
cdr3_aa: CASSEGQYGYTF

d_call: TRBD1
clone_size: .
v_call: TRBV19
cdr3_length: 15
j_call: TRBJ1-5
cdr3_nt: TGTGCCAGTCGTCCCGACAGGGTTTGGTTTCAGCCCCAGCATTTT
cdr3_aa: CASRPDRVWFQPQHF

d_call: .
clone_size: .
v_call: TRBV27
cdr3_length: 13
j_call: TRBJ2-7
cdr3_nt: TGTGCCAGCAGTTTATCACAGGGAAACGAGCAGTACTTC
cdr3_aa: CASSLSQGNEQYF

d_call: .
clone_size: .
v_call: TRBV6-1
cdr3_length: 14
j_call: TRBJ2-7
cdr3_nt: TGTGCCAGCAGTTCGGACAGTACCACCTACGAGCAGTACTTC
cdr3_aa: CASSSDSTTYEQYF

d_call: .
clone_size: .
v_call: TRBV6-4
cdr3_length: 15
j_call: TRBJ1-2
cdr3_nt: TGTGCCAGCAGTGACGGGGGCAGGGTGAGGGATGGCTACACCTTC
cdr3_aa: CASSDGGRVRDGYTF

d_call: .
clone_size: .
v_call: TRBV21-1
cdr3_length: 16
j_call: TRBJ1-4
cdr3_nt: TGTGCCAGCAGCAAAGCCCCGACCAGGGTTATCGAAAAACTGTTTTTT
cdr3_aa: CASSKAPTRVIEKLFF

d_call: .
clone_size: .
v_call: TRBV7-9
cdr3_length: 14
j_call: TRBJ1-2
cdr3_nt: TGTGCCAGCAGCTCCCTACTGAATAACTATGGCTACACCTTC
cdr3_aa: CASSSLLNNYGYTF

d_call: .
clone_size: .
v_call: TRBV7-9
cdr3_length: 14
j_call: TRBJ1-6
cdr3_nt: TGTGCCAGCAGCTTAGGAGGAGGGAATTCACCCCTCCACTTT
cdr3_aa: CASSLGGGNSPLHF

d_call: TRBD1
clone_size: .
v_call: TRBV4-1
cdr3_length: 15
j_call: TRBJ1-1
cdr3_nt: TGCGCCAGCAGCCAGGACAGGGGGCCGGGCACTGAAGCTTTCTTT
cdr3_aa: CASSQDRGPGTEAFF

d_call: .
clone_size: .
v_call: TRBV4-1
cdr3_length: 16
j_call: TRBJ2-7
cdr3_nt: TGCGCCAGCAGCCAAGATCCGGGACCAGAGGGGGGGGAGCAGTACTTC
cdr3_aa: CASSQDPGPEGGEQYF

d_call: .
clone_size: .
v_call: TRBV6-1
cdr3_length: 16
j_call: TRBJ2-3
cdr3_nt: TGTGCCAGCAGTGAACTCGGGGGGCAGGGCACAGATACGCAGTATTTT
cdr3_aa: CASSELGGQGTDTQYF

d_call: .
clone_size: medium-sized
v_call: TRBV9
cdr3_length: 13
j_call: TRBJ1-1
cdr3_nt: TGTGCCAGCAGCGCGACCGGACAGACGGAAGCTTTCTTT
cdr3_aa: CASSATGQTEAFF

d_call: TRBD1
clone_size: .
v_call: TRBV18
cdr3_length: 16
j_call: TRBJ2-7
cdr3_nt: TGTGCCAGCTCACCACAGGGACAGGATAACAACTACGAGCAGTACTTC
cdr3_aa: CASSPQGQDNNYEQYF

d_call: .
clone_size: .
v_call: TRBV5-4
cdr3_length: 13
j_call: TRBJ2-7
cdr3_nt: TGTGCCAGCAGCTTGGATCGGTTCGACGAGCAGTACTTC
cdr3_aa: CASSLDRFDEQYF

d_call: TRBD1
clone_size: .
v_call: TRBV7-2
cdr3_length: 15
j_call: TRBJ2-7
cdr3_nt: TGCGCCAGCAGCCAAGAGAGGACAGGGGGTTACGAGCAGTACTTC
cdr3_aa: CASSQERTGGYEQYF

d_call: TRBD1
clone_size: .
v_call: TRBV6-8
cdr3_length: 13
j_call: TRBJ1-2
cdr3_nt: TGTGCCAGCAGTTACTCGACAGGGTATGGCTACACCTTC
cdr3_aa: CASSYSTGYGYTF

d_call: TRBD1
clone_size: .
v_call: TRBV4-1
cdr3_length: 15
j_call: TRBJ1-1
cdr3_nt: TGCGCCAGCAGCGCCGGGACAGGGCTGAACACTGAAGCTTTCTTT
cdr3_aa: CASSAGTGLNTEAFF

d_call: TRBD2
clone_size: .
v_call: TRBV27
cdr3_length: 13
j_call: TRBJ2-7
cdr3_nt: TGTGCCAGCAGTCGGGACTATCCCTACGAGCAGTACTTC
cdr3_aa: CASSRDYPYEQYF

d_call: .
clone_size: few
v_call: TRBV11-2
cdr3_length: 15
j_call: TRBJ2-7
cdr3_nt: TGTGCCAGCAGCCTCGAGAGGGGACAATTCTACGAGCAGTACTTC
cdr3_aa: CASSLERGQFYEQYF